This TCR beta chain derives from a study of shared clonotypes between healthy human individuals. Whole-study results and caveats: Lower generation probabilities were found for non-shared clonotypes than for those shared by all four donors.

The CDR3 totals 12 residues. V lost 6 bases and J 1 base, leaving 5 bases between the germline ends. Germline CDR1 and CDR2: MNHNS and SASEGT. Produced via immunoSEQ multiplex PCR; TCRdb's table is partial and in-frame only. The sample contains about 680,000 clones, around 73% of which appear only once. Regarding this clone: Its target is unknown.

The chain employs TRBV6-1 and TRBJ2-3; no clear D. The sample comprised memory CD4+ T cells sorted from blood. Subset specified: CD45RA-negative fraction. This receptor was identified in a woman between 25 and 40 years old in good health. CDR3 amino acids: CASSTRTDTQYF. CDR3 nucleotide sequence: TGTGCCAGCAGCACCCGCACAGATACGCAGTATTTT.